A selection of T cell receptor beta chains follows, all from one sample in a study of blood T cell repertoires in COVID-19. Generated by immunoSEQ multiplex PCR, the TCRdb table keeps only in-frame clones and is missing some. The sample includes 150,000 to 200,000 clones, 75% to 85% of them seen just once. Source material: PBMCs or T cells enriched from blood (not recorded which). All receptors derive from a woman between 50 and 59 years old with acute COVID-19. The CDR3 runs from the conserved cysteine through the conserved F or W. Fields, in order: J gene, CDR3 length, V gene, clone size, D gene, CDR3 DNA, CDR3 protein. A D gene is named only where the DNA matches it firmly. The listing skips clone size in some rows; elsewhere it reads once, few, many or a size class.

J: TRBJ2-3; length: 14; V: TRBV19; size: -; D: TRBD1; DNA: TGTGCCAGTAGCGAGACAGGGGGCGCAGATACGCAGTATTTT; CDR3: CASSETGGADTQYF
J: TRBJ2-2; length: 14; V: TRBV29-1; size: -; D: -; DNA: TGCAGCGTTGAGCGGGGCGGGTACACCGGGGAGCTGTTTTTT; CDR3: CSVERGGYTGELFF
J: TRBJ1-2; length: 13; V: TRBV13; size: -; D: -; DNA: TGTGCCAGCAGCTTTGTAGGGAGTGATGGCTACACCTTC; CDR3: CASSFVGSDGYTF
J: TRBJ1-5; length: 13; V: TRBV7-9; size: -; D: -; DNA: TGTGCCAGCAGCTTATCCAGCGAGCAGCCCCAGCATTTT; CDR3: CASSLSSEQPQHF
J: TRBJ1-3; length: 13; V: TRBV5-1; size: -; D: -; DNA: TGCGCCAGCAGCTTGGATAGGGGTTACACCATATATTTT; CDR3: CASSLDRGYTIYF
J: TRBJ2-1; length: 15; V: TRBV5-1; size: -; D: TRBD1; DNA: TGCGCCAGCAGCTTGAGGGGACAGGGTTTGGATGAGCAGTTCTTC; CDR3: CASSLRGQGLDEQFF
J: TRBJ1-5; length: 17; V: TRBV7-5; size: -; D: -; DNA: TGTGCCAGAAGCTCCAGGGACATGCCGGGCAGCAATCAGCCCCAGCATTTT; CDR3: CARSSRDMPGSNQPQHF
J: TRBJ1-3; length: 15; V: TRBV11-1; size: -; D: -; DNA: TGTGCCAGCAGCTTATACAGGAGCTCTGGAAACACCATATATTTT; CDR3: CASSLYRSSGNTIYF
J: TRBJ1-1; length: 17; V: TRBV3-1/TRBV3-2; size: -; D: TRBD1; DNA: TGTGCCAGCAGCTTCCTGAGCAAGGGGGCGTTGGTCACTGAAGCTTTCTTT; CDR3: CASSFLSKGALVTEAFF
J: TRBJ2-2; length: 16; V: TRBV7-3; size: many; D: TRBD2; DNA: TGTGCCAGCAGCTTACTCGCGGGGGGCCTCGCCGGGGAGCTGTTTTTT; CDR3: CASSLLAGGLAGELFF
J: TRBJ1-5; length: 15; V: TRBV28; size: once; D: TRBD1; DNA: TGTGCCAGCGCCCATCAGGGGGCAATCGATCAGCCCCAGCATTTT; CDR3: CASAHQGAIDQPQHF
J: TRBJ1-5; length: 16; V: TRBV19; size: once; D: TRBD1; DNA: TGTGCCAGTAGCCCTCCCCCGACAGGGGCGAACCAGCCCCAGCATTTT; CDR3: CASSPPPTGANQPQHF
J: TRBJ1-1; length: 13; V: TRBV6-5; size: -; D: -; DNA: TGTGCCAGCAGTTTGGGAGAGAACACTGAAGCTTTCTTT; CDR3: CASSLGENTEAFF
J: TRBJ1-5; length: 13; V: TRBV19; size: few; D: -; DNA: TGTGCCAGTAGGGCCAGGGCAGGTCAGCCCCAGCATTTT; CDR3: CASRARAGQPQHF
J: TRBJ1-1; length: 15; V: TRBV5-8; size: -; D: TRBD1; DNA: TGTGCCAGCAGCGCGGGGACAGGATCTGGGACTGAAGCTTTCTTT; CDR3: CASSAGTGSGTEAFF
J: TRBJ2-5; length: 15; V: TRBV28; size: -; D: TRBD1; DNA: TGTGCCAGCAGTCCGGGACAGGGCCATCAAGAGACCCAGTACTTC; CDR3: CASSPGQGHQETQYF
J: TRBJ1-2; length: 15; V: TRBV27; size: -; D: -; DNA: TGTGCCAGCAGTTACGACAGAGGATCTGGTGGTGGCTACACCTTC; CDR3: CASSYDRGSGGGYTF
J: TRBJ2-2; length: 14; V: TRBV11-3; size: -; D: -; DNA: TGTGCCAGCAGCTTAGGAGAGGGTCACGGGGAGCTGTTTTTT; CDR3: CASSLGEGHGELFF
J: TRBJ1-1; length: 16; V: TRBV7-3; size: -; D: -; DNA: TGTGCCAGCAGCCCGCAGGGGTTCAGGGCTAACACTGAAGCTTTCTTT; CDR3: CASSPQGFRANTEAFF
J: TRBJ1-2; length: 13; V: TRBV2; size: -; D: -; DNA: TGTGCCAGCAGCTACGACATATCATATGGCTACACCTTC; CDR3: CASSYDISYGYTF
J: TRBJ1-3; length: 15; V: TRBV18; size: -; D: -; DNA: TGTGCCAGCTCACGACAGGTGCCCTCTGGAAACACCATATATTTT; CDR3: CASSRQVPSGNTIYF
J: TRBJ2-1; length: 14; V: TRBV5-1; size: -; D: TRBD1; DNA: TGCGCCAGCAGCCAACAGGGGGCCTACAATGAGCAGTTCTTC; CDR3: CASSQQGAYNEQFF
J: TRBJ2-1; length: 16; V: TRBV7-6; size: few; D: TRBD2; DNA: TGTGCCAGCAGCTTACGGGGTAGCGGGGGCCACAATGAGCAGTTCTTC; CDR3: CASSLRGSGGHNEQFF
J: TRBJ1-5; length: 16; V: TRBV19; size: -; D: -; DNA: TGTGCCAGTAGCCGAGGGGGACCTGGGAACTATCAGCCCCAGCATTTT; CDR3: CASSRGGPGNYQPQHF
J: TRBJ1-2; length: 14; V: TRBV3-1/TRBV3-2; size: few; D: -; DNA: TGTGCCAGCAGCCAAGGGGGGCTTGCCGGTGGCTACACCTTC; CDR3: CASSQGGLAGGYTF
J: TRBJ1-5; length: 16; V: TRBV30; size: -; D: -; DNA: TGTGCCTGGCGTGGACAGAGGGACTCCCTTGATCAGCCCCAGCATTTT; CDR3: CAWRGQRDSLDQPQHF
J: TRBJ1-6; length: 13; V: TRBV12-3/TRBV12-4; size: -; D: -; DNA: TGTGCCAGCAGCCTAGCAGGCAGACGGTCCCTCCACTTT; CDR3: CASSLAGRRSLHF
J: TRBJ1-5; length: 14; V: TRBV19; size: -; D: -; DNA: TGTGCCAGTAGTACGGTCGGGGTTCGTCAGCCCCAGCATTTT; CDR3: CASSTVGVRQPQHF
J: TRBJ1-5; length: 15; V: TRBV6-5; size: -; D: TRBD1; DNA: TGTGCCAGCAGCCCGGACAGGGGTAGCAATCAGCCCCAGCATTTT; CDR3: CASSPDRGSNQPQHF
J: TRBJ2-5; length: 16; V: TRBV4-1; size: -; D: TRBD2; DNA: TGCGCCAGCAGCCCGTCGTCTAGCGGGGGCGTAGAGACCCAGTACTTC; CDR3: CASSPSSSGGVETQYF
J: TRBJ2-1; length: 18; V: TRBV10-1; size: -; D: TRBD2; DNA: TGCGCCAGCAGTGAGTCGGGGCTAGCGGGGGGCCCCTACAATGAGCAGTTCTTC; CDR3: CASSESGLAGGPYNEQFF
J: TRBJ1-5; length: 16; V: TRBV9; size: -; D: TRBD1; DNA: TGTGCCAGCAGCTTGGGTATTGGGACAGGGGATCAGCCCCAGCATTTT; CDR3: CASSLGIGTGDQPQHF
J: TRBJ1-1; length: 13; V: TRBV19; size: few; D: -; DNA: TGTGCCAGTAGCCGGGGGACTAACACTGAAGCTTTCTTT; CDR3: CASSRGTNTEAFF
J: TRBJ1-2; length: 15; V: TRBV7-9; size: -; D: TRBD1; DNA: TGTGCCAGCAGCTTCGGACAGGGAGGAAACTATGGCTACACCTTC; CDR3: CASSFGQGGNYGYTF
J: TRBJ1-4; length: 15; V: TRBV5-1; size: few; D: -; DNA: TGCGCCAGCAGCTTGGCCTCTTCAACTAATGAAAAACTGTTTTTT; CDR3: CASSLASSTNEKLFF
J: TRBJ2-2; length: 14; V: TRBV6-5; size: -; D: -; DNA: TGTGCCAGCCGCTTGGGGCAGGGCGGCGGGGAGCTGTTTTTT; CDR3: CASRLGQGGGELFF
J: TRBJ1-1; length: 15; V: TRBV2; size: -; D: TRBD1; DNA: TGTGCCAGCCTAAAAGACAGGGGAGGTGTCCCTGAAGCTTTCTTT; CDR3: CASLKDRGGVPEAFF
J: TRBJ2-3; length: 17; V: TRBV3-1/TRBV3-2; size: -; D: TRBD2; DNA: TGTGCCAGCAGCCACAGGAGCGGGGGGTGGGGCACAGATACGCAGTATTTT; CDR3: CASSHRSGGWGTDTQYF
J: TRBJ1-6; length: 15; V: TRBV7-9; size: -; D: -; DNA: TGTGCCAGCAGCGGAAACCAGGGGAGCAATTCACCCCTCCACTTT; CDR3: CASSGNQGSNSPLHF
J: TRBJ1-1; length: 14; V: TRBV2; size: once; D: -; DNA: TGTGCCTCCCGAGAGTTTTCTGGGAACACTGAAGCTTTCTTT; CDR3: CASREFSGNTEAFF
J: TRBJ1-1; length: 16; V: TRBV5-1; size: -; D: TRBD1; DNA: TGCGCCAGCAGCTTCTATACCGGGACAGACAACACTGAAGCTTTCTTT; CDR3: CASSFYTGTDNTEAFF
J: TRBJ1-2; length: 11; V: TRBV5-5; size: -; D: -; DNA: TGTGCCAGCAGCTCTTCTTATGGCTACACCTTC; CDR3: CASSSSYGYTF
J: TRBJ2-1; length: 13; V: TRBV5-5; size: -; D: -; DNA: TGTGCCAGCAGCTTGTGGGGGGTGAATGAGCAGTTCTTC; CDR3: CASSLWGVNEQFF
J: TRBJ1-6; length: 15; V: TRBV27; size: -; D: -; DNA: TGTGCCAGCAGTTTATCGTGGGGGGTTGGTTCACCCCTCCACTTT; CDR3: CASSLSWGVGSPLHF
J: TRBJ1-3; length: 16; V: TRBV3-1/TRBV3-2; size: -; D: -; DNA: TGTGCCAGCAGTGGGGGGGCCGGGGGCTCTGGAAACACCATATATTTT; CDR3: CASSGGAGGSGNTIYF
J: TRBJ2-3; length: 15; V: TRBV10-1; size: -; D: -; DNA: TGCGCCAGCAAAATACAGGCGGCCGGTACAGATACGCAGTATTTT; CDR3: CASKIQAAGTDTQYF
J: TRBJ1-5; length: 11; V: TRBV12-3/TRBV12-4; size: -; D: -; DNA: TGTGCCAGCAGTTTTGGCCAGCCCCAGCATTTT; CDR3: CASSFGQPQHF
J: TRBJ2-2; length: 14; V: TRBV24-1; size: -; D: TRBD1; DNA: TGTGCCACCAGGGGACAGGGGGCAACCGGGGAGCTGTTTTTT; CDR3: CATRGQGATGELFF
J: TRBJ1-1; length: 13; V: TRBV5-4; size: once; D: TRBD1; DNA: TGTGCCAGCAGAGGGACAGGGAACACTGAAGCTTTCTTT; CDR3: CASRGTGNTEAFF
J: TRBJ1-2; length: 14; V: TRBV19; size: -; D: -; DNA: TGTGCCAGTAGTATATCCCCAGCTAACTATGGCTACACCTTC; CDR3: CASSISPANYGYTF
J: TRBJ2-5; length: 17; V: TRBV7-6; size: once; D: TRBD1; DNA: TGTGCCAGCAGCTTAGGTTTACAGGGGGCGGGACAAGGGACCCAGTACTTC; CDR3: CASSLGLQGAGQGTQYF